This T cell receptor (beta chain) was profiled in a study of cytomegalovirus exposure and HLA in healthy donors. Study at large: An earlier analysis found some 100 million unique TCR beta sequences from approximately 190 million T cells. General observations from the study: Using a false discovery rate of 0.05, a later analysis showed that fewer than 20,000 TCR beta sequences were associated with HLA alleles. High sensitivity and specificity were reportedly achieved when the classifier diagnosed cytomegalovirus status. In an earlier analysis, in roughly 600 donors, most V segments appeared productive either ~87% or ~30% of the time.

With regard to this clone: Its antigen is not identified.

The PCR ran on 60 Vbeta and 13 Jbeta primers. This table comes from immunoSEQ multiplex PCR, and its TCRdb copy is limited to in-frame clones, with some not included. The profile shows some 150,000 clones, roughly 80% of them singletons. J was trimmed by 10 bases and V by 5 bases; bases with no gene match: 8. The CDR3 is made up of 13 amino acids. Germline V gene data show CDR1 as SSHAT and CDR2 as FNYEAQ (reference sequence). This sequence joins TRBV7-7 and TRBJ2-5, with TRBD1 matching over 9 bases. Sequencing used PBMCs. The receptor was derived from a man in his thirties or forties in good health and CMV-seropositive. The CDR3 reads CASSPDGGQGQYF. The CDR3 DNA follows: TGTGCCAGCAGCCCGGACGGGGGACAGGGCCAGTACTTC.